These 22 T cell receptor beta chains originate from one sample sequenced in a study of identical twins. TCRdb re-called the 5' RACE reads through MiXCR, storing one row per CDR3 protein. The sample has fewer than 450,000 distinct CDR3 sequences, around 9% seen once; the top ten hold around 8.6%. The sequenced material came from naive T cells sorted from blood. These receptors were obtained from a woman aged 45 to 65 in good health.

The V gene is TRBV7-2, the J gene TRBJ1-2, with 8 bases aligning to TRBD1. After removal of 1 base from V and 4 bases from J, the junction contained 2 bases not matched to a gene. Germline CDR1 is SGHTA and CDR2 is FQGNSA. CDR3 size: 14 residues. CDR3 protein: CASSLGTGLYGYTF. The DNA for the CDR3 is TGTGCCAGCAGCTTAGGGACAGGGCTCTATGGCTACACCTTC.

This clonotype was picked up many times. V gene TRBV2 combines with J gene TRBJ2-2; D is uncertain. The CDR3 is 15 residues long. The germline V gene has CDR1 SNHLY and CDR2 FYNNEI. V was pared by 2 bases and J by 4 bases, with 11 bases between. This CDR3 reads CASSEISPTTGELFF. CDR3 DNA: TGTGCCAGCAGTGAAATAAGTCCGACCACCGGGGAGCTGTTTTTT.

This clonotype came up a few times. This rearrangement joins TRBV5-1 to TRBJ2-7; 9 bases map to TRBD1. Germline V lookup: CDR1 SGHRS, CDR2 YFSETQ. J gave up 1 base and V 4 bases, and 9 bases lay outside the gene matches. The CDR3 has 16 amino acids. The CDR3 sequence: CASSKDGGTGSYEQYF. DNA of the CDR3: TGCGCCAGCAGCAAGGACGGCGGGACAGGGTCCTACGAGCAGTACTTC.

The chain is built from TRBV5-1 and TRBJ2-1; 11 bases fit TRBD2. V lost 4 bases, J lost 1 base, and 10 bases stayed unmatched. Germline assignment: CDR1 SGHRS and CDR2 YFSETQ. This CDR3 region has 18 residues. CDR3 DNA sequence: TGCGCCAGCAGCCGGATAGCGGGGGGGGTCGGGTCCTACAATGAGCAGTTCTTC. This sequence encodes CASSRIAGGVGSYNEQFF.

The rearrangement links TRBV15 to TRBJ2-5; D uncertain. Trimming shortened V by 3 bases and J by 2 bases, and 10 bases separated the two germline ends. Germline CDR1 is LNHNV and CDR2 is YYDKDF (reference sequence). CDR3 length: 14 residues. This CDR3 reads CATSSRPTQETQYF. The CDR3 DNA follows: TGTGCCACCAGCAGCAGACCGACGCAAGAGACCCAGTACTTC.

This rearrangement joins TRBV25-1 to TRBJ1-1; D uncertain. Germline V gene lookup returns CDR1 MGHDK and CDR2 SYGVNS. The CDR3 extends over 14 amino acids. Trimming cost V 2 bases and J 2 bases, with 9 bases left between them. This CDR3 reads CASSEPGPNTEAFF. The CDR3 region has the DNA TGTGCCAGCAGTGAACCCGGACCCAACACTGAAGCTTTCTTT. Supplemented by reference TRBV25-1 and TRBJ1-1, the full variable domain reads EADIYQTPRYLVIGTGKKITLECSQTMGHDKMYWYQQDPGMELHLIHYSYGVNSTEKGDLSSESTVSRIRTEHFPLTLESARPSHTSQYLCASSEPGPNTEAFFGQGTRLTVV.

The genes are TRBV6-2 or TRBV6-3 and TRBJ2-5; D gene uncertain. Germline lookup yields CDR1 MNHEY and CDR2 SVGEGT. The CDR3 covers 14 residues. The V and J ends lost 0 bases and 9 bases respectively, with 14 bases between them. CDR3 region: CASSYSMTPESQYF. The CDR3, as DNA: TGTGCCAGCAGTTACTCGATGACTCCGGAGTCCCAGTACTTC.

This clonotype was seen more than once but under ten times. The chain combines TRBV5-6 with TRBJ1-1, with D possibly matching TRBD1 (6 bases). Germline V lookup: CDR1 SGHDT, CDR2 YYEEEE. Trimming removed 2 bases from V and 10 bases from J, with 24 bases in between. CDR3 length: 16 residues. The CDR3 here is CASSFKGTGTGHRAFF. CDR3 coding DNA: TGTGCCAGCAGCTTTAAGGGGACGGGGACGGGACATAGAGCTTTCTTT.

This clonotype was counted between two and nine times. The chain uses TRBV18 and TRBJ2-5; D uncertain. The CDR3 spans 12 residues. Trimming pared 6 bases from V and 5 bases from J, leaving 10 bases between. CDR1 is KGHSH, CDR2 LQKENI, per germline. The CDR3 DNA reads TGTGCCAGCTCCCCCCATCGGGAGACCCAGTACTTC. Its protein is CASSPHRETQYF. Full variable domain (missing parts from reference TRBV18 and TRBJ2-5): NAGVMQNPRHLVRRRGQEARLRCSPMKGHSHVYWYRQLPEEGLKFMVYLQKENIIDESGMPKERFSAEFPKEGPSILRIQQVVRGDSAAYFCASSPHRETQYFGPGTRLLVL.

The chain recombines TRBV7-9 with TRBJ2-5, with 7 bases that match TRBD1. After removal of 7 bases from V and 7 bases from J, the junction contained 3 bases not matched to a gene. The CDR3 totals 11 residues. Germline V gene lookup returns CDR1 SEHNR and CDR2 FQNEAQ (reference sequence). This CDR3 is CASTPGGTQYF. For the CDR3, the DNA is TGTGCCAGCACCCCAGGGGGGACCCAGTACTTC.

The chain carries TRBV29-1 and TRBJ2-1, with D possibly matching TRBD1 (5 bases). The CDR3 totals 11 residues. Germline V gives CDR1 SQVTM, CDR2 ANQGSEA. The V and J ends lost 6 bases and 9 bases respectively, with 12 bases between them. Here the CDR3 DNA reads TGCAGCGTCCACGCCAGGGCTGAGCAGTTCTTC. It encodes CSVHARAEQFF.

This clonotype was recorded a few times. The V call is TRBV20-1, the J call TRBJ2-5; 9 bases agree with TRBD2. The CDR3 length is 14 residues. Per germline, CDR1 DFQATT and CDR2 SNEGSKA (reference sequence). The trim removed 6 bases at V and 7 bases at J, leaving 12 bases unmatched. CDR3 sequence reads: CSAGPGLAGGTQYF. DNA for the CDR3: TGCAGTGCAGGGCCGGGACTAGCCGGCGGGACCCAGTACTTC.

This clonotype appeared a few times. The chain is built from TRBV14 and TRBJ2-7; 14 positions match TRBD2. The CDR3 runs 20 residues. V lost 2 bases to trimming and J lost 2 bases; unmatched junction nucleotides: 14. Per germline, CDR1 SGHDN and CDR2 FVKESK. CDR3 nucleotides: TGTGCCAGCAGCCAAACTACCGGGACTAGCGGGAGAACCAGAGCCTACGAGCAGTACTTC. Its protein product is CASSQTTGTSGRTRAYEQYF.

The table lists this clonotype with a few counts. V usage is TRBV29-1 and J usage is TRBJ2-4; perhaps TRBD1 as D (6 bases). Trimming shortened V by 6 bases and J by 3 bases, and 18 bases separated the two germline ends. Germline CDR1 reads SQVTM; CDR2 reads ANQGSEA. The CDR3 runs to 15 residues. CDR3 nucleotides: TGCAGCGTCGCATTGACAGGTAGTGGCAAAAACATTCAGTACTTC. Protein product: CSVALTGSGKNIQYF.

This clonotype came up a few times. The chain recombines TRBV5-1 with TRBJ2-5; unclear D gene. The CDR3 covers 11 residues. CDR1 is SGHRS, CDR2 YFSETQ, per germline. Trimming took 7 bases from V and 5 from J, leaving 9 bases between them. CDR3 region: CASGDFETQYF. CDR3 nucleotides: TGCGCCAGCGGGGATTTCGAGACCCAGTACTTC.

The chain employs TRBV7-8 and TRBJ2-5, with 11 nucleotides matching TRBD2. This CDR3 has 18 residues. Germline CDR1 is SGHVS and CDR2 is FQNEAQ. V dropped 5 bases and J dropped 2; count of bases not matched to a gene: 13. The CDR3 here is CASSPQRMGLAAQETQYF. The CDR3 DNA sequence: TGTGCCAGCAGCCCACAAAGAATGGGACTAGCGGCACAAGAGACCCAGTACTTC.

V is TRBV9 and J is TRBJ2-3; perhaps TRBD2 as D (6 bases). Deletions cut 1 base from V and 4 bases from J, with 7 bases between. This CDR3 is built from 13 residues. CDR1 SGDLS and CDR2 YYNGEE come from the germline V gene. The CDR3 loop is CASSVTSSDTQYF. DNA of the CDR3: TGTGCCAGCAGCGTAACTAGCTCAGATACGCAGTATTTT.

This clonotype has only a few counts. The chain employs TRBV5-1 and TRBJ2-1; 8 positions agree with TRBD2. The CDR3 extends over 15 amino acids. Germline V lookup: CDR1 SGHRS, CDR2 YFSETQ. With 1 base clipped from V and 7 bases from J, the junction kept 7 bases outside the gene matches. Here the CDR3 reads CASSLYSGGHNEQFF. Written as DNA, the CDR3 is TGCGCCAGCAGCTTGTATTCGGGAGGGCATAATGAGCAGTTCTTC.

The chain recombines TRBV5-5 with TRBJ2-5, with a tentative D call TRBD2 (5 bases). V lost 6 bases to trimming and J lost 7 bases, with 16 bases between them. CDR3 length: 13 residues. CDR1 and CDR2 (germline): SGHKS, YYEKEE (reference sequence). CDR3 coding DNA: TGTGCCAGCACCCGACCGGGCGAGGGGACCCAGTACTTC. It encodes CASTRPGEGTQYF.

This clonotype was seen only a few times. The chain links TRBV14 to TRBJ2-7; 7 bases map to TRBD2. This CDR3 is 15 amino acids long. Trimming took 3 bases from V and 4 from J; bases not matched to a gene: 9. CDR1 and CDR2 (germline): SGHDN, FVKESK. Here the CDR3 reads CASSHSAGNIYEQYV. The CDR3 bases are TGTGCCAGCAGCCATTCAGCGGGAAATATTTACGAGCAGTACGTC.

In its sample, this clonotype was seen a few times. This rearrangement joins TRBV12-3 or TRBV12-4 to TRBJ2-3; 7 bases are a match to TRBD2. The CDR3 runs to 14 residues. V was pared by 6 bases and J by 2 bases, with 5 bases of the junction left unmatched. The CDR3 DNA follows: TGTGCCAGCAGACCCGGGAGGTTCACAGATACGCAGTATTTT. It specifies CASRPGRFTDTQYF.

This clonotype was detected only a few times. This chain joins TRBV7-9 and TRBJ2-4, with D perhaps TRBD1 (5 bases). V was cut by 5 bases and J by 2 bases, with 10 bases left in between. This CDR3 has 14 amino acids. Germline values: CDR1 SEHNR, CDR2 FQNEAQ (reference sequence). The CDR3 loop reads CASSPGPTKNIQYF. DNA of the CDR3: TGTGCCAGCAGCCCAGGGCCTACCAAAAACATTCAGTACTTC.